These 14 T cell receptor beta chains originate from one sample sequenced in a study of shared T cell receptors in the human thymus. Sequencing used immunoSEQ multiplex PCR; TCRdb keeps in-frame clones, though not all of them. The sample records some 640,000 clones, approximately 89% being singletons. These data also formed part of another study, on human thymus T cells.

Sequencing input: thymocytes. The receptors were gathered from a boy under two years old with a congenital heart defect.

The V gene is TRBV5-6, the J gene TRBJ2-1, with 9 bases aligning to TRBD2. The CDR3 totals 15 residues. In germline, CDR1 is SGHDT, CDR2 YYEEEE. With 0 bases clipped from V and 5 bases from J, the junction kept 3 bases outside the gene matches. Written as DNA, the CDR3 is TGTGCCAGCAGCTTGGTGACTAGCGGACACAATGAGCAGTTCTTC. Translated, it gives CASSLVTSGHNEQFF.

The chain is built from TRBV4-3 and TRBJ1-4; D might be TRBD1 (6 bases). V lost 0 bases and J 7 bases, leaving 9 bases between the germline ends. The CDR3 is 14 amino acids. Germline V CDR1 and CDR2: LGHNA, YSLEER. The CDR3 DNA sequence: TGCGCCAGCAGCCAAGAGGGGGCGGGTGAAAAACTGTTTTTT. Translating it yields CASSQEGAGEKLFF.

The chain is built from TRBV27 and TRBJ1-6; D perhaps matches TRBD1 (5 bases). With 6 bases removed from V and 8 bases from J, the gap between germline ends came to 14 bases. The CDR3 consists of 14 residues. Per germline, CDR1 MNHEY and CDR2 SMNVEV (reference sequence). In nucleotides, the CDR3 is TGTGCCAGCAGGGGGTGGGGGAGGGATTCACCCCTCCACTTT. This sequence encodes CASRGWGRDSPLHF.

The rearrangement links TRBV4-1 to TRBJ2-5, with 10 bases that match TRBD1. This CDR3 has 13 amino acids. CDR1 and CDR2 from the germline V gene are MGHRA and YSYEKL. With 10 bases clipped from V and 5 bases from J, the junction kept 7 bases outside the gene matches. DNA for the CDR3: TGCGCCACTGGGGACAGGGGTAACGAGACCCAGTACTTC. This translates into CATGDRGNETQYF.

The chain is built from TRBV5-4 and TRBJ2-7, with 10 bases aligning to TRBD2. Germline V gives CDR1 SGHNT, CDR2 YYREEE (reference sequence). CDR3 size: 18 residues. Trimming cost V 6 bases and J 2 bases; bases outside gene matches: 17. The CDR3 here is CASTQVDPLAGETYEQYF. The DNA of the CDR3 is TGTGCCAGCACCCAGGTCGACCCTCTAGCGGGGGAAACCTACGAGCAGTACTTC.

The rearrangement joins TRBV11-2 to TRBJ2-3, with D uncertain. The CDR3 contains 16 residues. Germline CDR1 is SGHAT and CDR2 is FQNNGV. Trimming stripped 5 bases from V and 4 bases from J, with 19 bases between. CDR3 residues: CASSHGNRLEADTQYF. CDR3 nucleotides: TGTGCCAGCAGCCATGGTAACCGGTTAGAGGCAGATACGCAGTATTTT.

This clone was observed a handful of times. The CDR3 reads CASSPREGPLYEQYF. The CDR3 coding sequence is TGTGCCAGCTCACCCCGGGAGGGCCCGCTTTACGAGCAGTACTTC. The chain is built from TRBV18 and TRBJ2-7; 8 nucleotides match TRBD2. Trimming at V came to 3 bases and at J to 4 bases, leaving 8 bases not matched to a gene. CDR1 is KGHSH, CDR2 LQKENI, per germline. The CDR3 has 15 amino acids.

This chain's CDR3 is CASSLPLGTSGYNEQFF. DNA of the CDR3: TGTGCCAGCAGTTTGCCGCTGGGGACTAGCGGATACAATGAGCAGTTCTTC. The chain couples TRBV27 to TRBJ2-1, with TRBD2 identical over 11 bases. The CDR3 loop spans 17 amino acids. The junction had 8 bases not matched to a gene; V was cut back by 3 bases and J by 4 bases. Germline V lookup: CDR1 MNHEY, CDR2 SMNVEV (reference sequence).

The chain is built from TRBV7-2 and TRBJ1-6, with D hard to call. V was trimmed by 0 bases and J by 0 bases, leaving 15 bases between them. CDR3 length: 19 amino acids. Germline V CDR1 and CDR2: SGHTA, FQGNSA. The CDR3 coding sequence is TGTGCCAGCAGCTTAGCGGTCGGTTCCCCTCACTCCTATAATTCACCCCTCCACTTT. Translation gives CASSLAVGSPHSYNSPLHF.

The chain links TRBV5-1 to TRBJ1-2; 7 positions match TRBD1. The CDR3 is 13 amino acids. CDR1 and CDR2 from the germline V gene are SGHRS and YFSETQ. V dropped 4 bases and J dropped 3; count of bases not matched to a gene: 3. The CDR3 loop reads CASSAGTDYGYTF. The CDR3 bases are TGCGCCAGCAGCGCCGGGACAGACTATGGCTACACCTTC.

The CDR3 loop reads CASRSGLGNEQFF. DNA of the CDR3: TGTGCCAGCAGATCCGGACTGGGTAATGAGCAGTTCTTC. This chain joins TRBV2 and TRBJ2-1; a possible D gene is TRBD2 (5 bases). This CDR3 comprises 13 residues. Germline V gene data show CDR1 as SNHLY and CDR2 as FYNNEI. Between the trimmed V and J ends, which lost 6 bases and 7 bases, there was a span of 13 bases.

This chain uses TRBV29-1 with TRBJ2-7, with D possibly matching TRBD1 (6 bases). The V gene lost 6 bases and the J gene lost 6 bases, with 15 bases spanning the gap. CDR1 SQVTM and CDR2 ANQGSEA come from the germline V gene. CDR3 length: 12 residues. CDR3 nucleotides: TGCAGCGTCAAAGGAGCAGGGGTCGAGCAGTACTTC. Protein: CSVKGAGVEQYF.

This clone is a singleton in its sample. The chain joins TRBV6-1 to TRBJ2-7, with TRBD2 matching over 9 bases. The CDR3 runs to 16 residues. The V segment lost 3 bases and the J segment 5 bases; nucleotides outside the gene matches: 11. From germline, CDR1 is MNHNS and CDR2 SASEGT. CDR3 sequence (DNA): TGTGCCAGCAGTGATAGTGGTAGCGGGGGTTTCCACGAGCAGTACTTC. Amino acids: CASSDSGSGGFHEQYF.

The gene calls are TRBV27 and TRBJ2-1, with TRBD2 identical over 14 bases. The CDR3 runs 18 residues. Germline CDR1 is MNHEY and CDR2 is SMNVEV (reference sequence). The trim removed 10 bases at V and 0 bases at J, leaving 11 bases unmatched. This chain's CDR3 is CATETGLAGGASYNEQFF. CDR3 DNA: TGTGCCACCGAAACCGGACTAGCGGGGGGAGCCTCCTACAATGAGCAGTTCTTC.